One and the same sample provided the 10 T cell receptor beta chains below, sequenced in a study of cytotoxic CD8 clonotypes in ibrutinib-treated CLL. Data came from immunoSEQ multiplex PCR; TCRdb stores just in-frame clones and leaves some out. The table includes approximately 350,000 clones, 67% detected once. Sequences were derived from PBMCs, sampled after 36 months of ibrutinib treatment. All receptors come from a human donor with chronic lymphocytic leukemia.

The table lists this clone with a count of one. This sequence joins TRBV29-1 and TRBJ2-1, with 7 bases identical to TRBD2. This CDR3 contains 15 residues. Germline V gene lookup returns CDR1 SQVTM and CDR2 ANQGSEA. V lost 4 bases, J lost 6 bases, and 12 bases stayed unmatched. In nucleotides, the CDR3 is TGCAGCGTTGTCACGCGGGAGAAGATCCTCAATGAGCAGTTCTTC. It translates to CSVVTREKILNEQFF.

The CDR3 protein is CASSPRSLVDNEQFF. The CDR3 DNA reads as TGTGCCAGCAGCCCAAGGAGTCTAGTGGACAATGAGCAGTTCTTC. The rearrangement links TRBV7-3 to TRBJ2-1; D is unresolved. CDR1 is SGHTA, CDR2 FQGTGA, per germline. Trimming pared 5 bases from V and 5 bases from J, leaving 16 bases between. This CDR3 is 15 amino acids long.

The rearrangement links TRBV29-1 to TRBJ2-3; D is unresolved. This CDR3 contains 15 residues. Germline V gene sequence: CDR1 SQVTM, CDR2 ANQGSEA. V gave up 0 bases and J gave up 0 bases, with 10 bases separating them. CDR3 in DNA: TGCAGCGTTGAAGATAGCCTCATAAGCACAGATACGCAGTATTTT. It is translated as CSVEDSLISTDTQYF.

This clone occurred a few times. The chain has TRBV9 and TRBJ2-3, with 8 bases matching TRBD1. Per the germline V gene, CDR1 is SGDLS and CDR2 is YYNGEE. Trimming removed 3 bases from V and 2 bases from J; junction bases left unmatched: 5. CDR3 size: 15 residues. In DNA form, the CDR3 reads TGTGCCAGCAGCGCCCGGGACAGGCCCACAGATACGCAGTATTTT. Amino acid sequence: CASSARDRPTDTQYF.

This chain uses TRBV28 with TRBJ2-3; 7 bases are shared with TRBD2. CDR3 size: 16 residues. In germline, CDR1 is MDHEN, CDR2 SYDVKM. The trim removed 5 bases at V and 2 bases at J, leaving 10 bases unmatched. CDR3 residues: CASSPPSAGATDTQYF. CDR3 DNA sequence: TGTGCCAGCAGTCCTCCTTCGGCGGGAGCCACAGATACGCAGTATTTT.

The gene calls are TRBV18 and TRBJ2-2, with D unclear. Trimming cost V 4 bases and J 7 bases, with 4 bases left between them. Per the germline V gene, CDR1 is KGHSH and CDR2 is LQKENI. CDR3 length: 11 residues. CDR3 region: CASSLSGELFF. CDR3 DNA: TGTGCCAGCTCACTGAGCGGGGAGCTGTTTTTT. The full variable domain, in which reference TRBV18 and TRBJ2-2 provide the parts outside the CDR3, is NAGVMQNPRHLVRRRGQEARLRCSPMKGHSHVYWYRQLPEEGLKFMVYLQKENIIDESGMPKERFSAEFPKEGPSILRIQQVVRGDSAAYFCASSLSGELFFGEGSRLTVL.

The chain joins TRBV21-1 to TRBJ2-1; the DNA was not used to check the table's D call, TRBD1. TRBV21-1 corresponds to a pseudogene. This CDR3 spans 16 amino acids. The CDR3 spells CASSNQDRGSYNEQFF. The DNA for the CDR3 is TGTGCCAGCAGCAACCAGGACAGGGGGTCCTACAATGAGCAGTTCTTC.

The chain carries TRBV15 and TRBJ2-5; D unclear. Between the trimmed V and J ends, which lost 3 bases and 1 base, there was a span of 9 bases. The CDR3 has 14 amino acids. Germline V lookup: CDR1 LNHNV, CDR2 YYDKDF (reference sequence). The CDR3 loop is CATSRSGLQETQYF. In DNA form, the CDR3 reads TGTGCCACCAGCAGGTCCGGTCTCCAAGAGACCCAGTACTTC.

The chain is built from TRBV6-5 and TRBJ2-1; 7 nucleotides match TRBD2. From germline, CDR1 is MNHEY and CDR2 SVGAGI. The V segment lost 5 bases and the J segment 8 bases; nucleotides outside the gene matches: 9. The CDR3 runs to 14 residues. CDR3 DNA sequence: TGTGCCAGCAGTACCCTCAGGCGGGAGTATGAGCAGTTCTTC. It encodes CASSTLRREYEQFF.

The V gene is TRBV7-2, the J gene TRBJ1-5; D perhaps matches TRBD1 (5 bases). V shed 7 bases and J shed 4 bases, with 17 bases lying between them. Germline loops: CDR1 SGHTA, CDR2 FQGNSA. The CDR3 is 15 amino acids. The CDR3 reads CASMMQGWPNQPQHF. CDR3 nucleotide sequence: TGTGCCAGCATGATGCAGGGATGGCCTAATCAGCCCCAGCATTTT. Full variable domain (missing parts from reference TRBV7-2 and TRBJ1-5): GAGVSQSPSNKVTEKGKDVELRCDPISGHTALYWYRQSLGQGLEFLIYFQGNSAPDKSGLPSDRFSAERTGGSVSTLTIQRTQQEDSAVYLCASMMQGWPNQPQHFGDGTRLSIL.